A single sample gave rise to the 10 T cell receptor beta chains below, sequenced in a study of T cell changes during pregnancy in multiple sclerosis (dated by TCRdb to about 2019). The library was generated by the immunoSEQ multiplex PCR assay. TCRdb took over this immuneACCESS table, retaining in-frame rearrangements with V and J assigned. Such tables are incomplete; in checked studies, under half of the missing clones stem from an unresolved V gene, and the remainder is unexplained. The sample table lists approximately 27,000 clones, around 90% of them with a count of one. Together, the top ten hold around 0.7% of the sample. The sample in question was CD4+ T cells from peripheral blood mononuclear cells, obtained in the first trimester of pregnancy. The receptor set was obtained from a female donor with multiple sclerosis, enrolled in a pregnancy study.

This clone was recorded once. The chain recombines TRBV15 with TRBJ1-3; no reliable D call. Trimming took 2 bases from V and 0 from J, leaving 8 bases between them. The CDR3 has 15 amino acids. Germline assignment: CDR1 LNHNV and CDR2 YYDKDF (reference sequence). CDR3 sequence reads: CATSRLYGSGNTIYF. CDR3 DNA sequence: TGTGCCACCAGCAGACTCTACGGCTCTGGAAACACCATATATTTT. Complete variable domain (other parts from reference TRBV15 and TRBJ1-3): DAMVIQNPRYQVTQFGKPVTLSCSQTLNHNVMYWYQQKSSQAPKLLFHYYDKDFNNEADTPDNFQSRRPNTSFCFLDIRSPGLGDTAMYLCATSRLYGSGNTIYFGEGSWLTVV.

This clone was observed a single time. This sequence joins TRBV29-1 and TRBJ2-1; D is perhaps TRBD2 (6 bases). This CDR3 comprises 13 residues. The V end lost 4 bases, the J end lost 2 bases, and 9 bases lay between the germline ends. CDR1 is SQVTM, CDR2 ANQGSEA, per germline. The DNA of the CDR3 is TGCAGCGTTGGGGGGGAGACCTACAATGAGCAGTTCTTC. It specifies CSVGGETYNEQFF.

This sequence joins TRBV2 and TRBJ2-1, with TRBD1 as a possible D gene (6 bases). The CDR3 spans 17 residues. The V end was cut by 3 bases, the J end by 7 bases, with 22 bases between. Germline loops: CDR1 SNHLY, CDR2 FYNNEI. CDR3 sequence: CASSEIEGRGKGNEQFF. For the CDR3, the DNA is TGTGCCAGCAGTGAGATTGAGGGCAGGGGTAAGGGGAATGAGCAGTTCTTC.

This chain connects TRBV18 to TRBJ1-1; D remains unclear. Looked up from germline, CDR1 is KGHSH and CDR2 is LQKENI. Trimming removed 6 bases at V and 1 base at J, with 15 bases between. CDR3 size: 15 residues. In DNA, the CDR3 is TGTGCCAGCTCGCCGAAGCTTGCCGAGAACACTGAAGCTTTCTTT. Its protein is CASSPKLAENTEAFF. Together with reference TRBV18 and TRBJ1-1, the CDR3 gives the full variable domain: NAGVMQNPRHLVRRRGQEARLRCSPMKGHSHVYWYRQLPEEGLKFMVYLQKENIIDESGMPKERFSAEFPKEGPSILRIQQVVRGDSAAYFCASSPKLAENTEAFFGQGTRLTVV.

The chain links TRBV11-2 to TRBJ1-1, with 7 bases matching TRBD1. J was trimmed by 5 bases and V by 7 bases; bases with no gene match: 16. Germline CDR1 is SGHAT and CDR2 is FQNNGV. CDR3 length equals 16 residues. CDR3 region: CASIPLGGSGGTEAFF. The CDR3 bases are TGTGCCAGCATCCCGCTTGGAGGGTCAGGGGGAACTGAAGCTTTCTTT.

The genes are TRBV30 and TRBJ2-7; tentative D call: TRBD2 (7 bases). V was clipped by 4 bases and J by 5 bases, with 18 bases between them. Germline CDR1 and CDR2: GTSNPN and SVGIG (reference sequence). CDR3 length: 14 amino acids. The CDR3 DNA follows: TGTGCCTGGACCCTACAGGGAGGGACCAACGAGCAGTACTTC. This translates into CAWTLQGGTNEQYF.

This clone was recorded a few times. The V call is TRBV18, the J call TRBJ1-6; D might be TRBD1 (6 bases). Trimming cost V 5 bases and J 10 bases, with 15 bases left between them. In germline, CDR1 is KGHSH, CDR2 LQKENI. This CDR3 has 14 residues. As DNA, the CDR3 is TGTGCCAGCTCAGCTTCAGGGGAACGGTCACCCCTCCACTTT. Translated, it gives CASSASGERSPLHF. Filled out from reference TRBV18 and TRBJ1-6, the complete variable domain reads NAGVMQNPRHLVRRRGQEARLRCSPMKGHSHVYWYRQLPEEGLKFMVYLQKENIIDESGMPKERFSAEFPKEGPSILRIQQVVRGDSAAYFCASSASGERSPLHFGNGTRLTVT.

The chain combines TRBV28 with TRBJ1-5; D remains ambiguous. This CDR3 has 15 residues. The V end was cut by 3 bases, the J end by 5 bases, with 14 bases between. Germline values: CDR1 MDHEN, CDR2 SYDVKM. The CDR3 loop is CASSFLSARDQPQHF. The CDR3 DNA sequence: TGTGCCAGCAGTTTTCTTTCCGCGAGGGATCAGCCCCAGCATTTT.

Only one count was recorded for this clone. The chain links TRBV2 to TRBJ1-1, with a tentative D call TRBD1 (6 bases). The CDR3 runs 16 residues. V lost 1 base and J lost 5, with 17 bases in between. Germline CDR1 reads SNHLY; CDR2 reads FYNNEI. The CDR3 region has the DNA TGTGCCAGCAGTGAAGATTACGGGGGGGCCCGAACTGAAGCTTTCTTT. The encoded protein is CASSEDYGGARTEAFF.

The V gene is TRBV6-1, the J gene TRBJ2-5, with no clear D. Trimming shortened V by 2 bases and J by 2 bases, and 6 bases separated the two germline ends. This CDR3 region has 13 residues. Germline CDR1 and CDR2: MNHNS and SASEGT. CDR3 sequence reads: CASSELRQETQYF. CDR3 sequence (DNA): TGTGCCAGCAGTGAACTACGTCAAGAGACCCAGTACTTC.